This TCR beta chain was captured in a study of CD8 T cells in ankylosing spondylitis. Broader study findings: What appeared characteristic of ankylosing spondylitis blood was a TCR beta motif of eight highly homologous variants.

CDR1 LGHDT and CDR2 YNNKEL come from the germline V gene (reference sequence). Trimming removed 1 base at V and 0 bases at J, with 19 bases between. There are 19 residues in the CDR3. TCRdb recomputed calls from the 5' RACE reads with MiXCR, one row per CDR3 protein. This sample yields more than 250,000 distinct CDR3 sequences, of which 8% are seen a single time; 13% to 15% belongs to the top ten. Of note for this clonotype: Its antigen is not known.

This sequence joins TRBV3-1 and TRBJ2-4; D possibly corresponds to TRBD1 (6 bases). The source material was blood, either unsorted or a sorted T cell fraction (not recorded which). This sequence was found in a male donor with ankylosing spondylitis. CDR3 loop: CASSQGYRAGSLAKNIQYF. CDR3 nucleotide sequence: TGTGCCAGCAGCCAAGGGTACAGGGCGGGCTCTCTAGCCAAAAACATTCAGTACTTC.